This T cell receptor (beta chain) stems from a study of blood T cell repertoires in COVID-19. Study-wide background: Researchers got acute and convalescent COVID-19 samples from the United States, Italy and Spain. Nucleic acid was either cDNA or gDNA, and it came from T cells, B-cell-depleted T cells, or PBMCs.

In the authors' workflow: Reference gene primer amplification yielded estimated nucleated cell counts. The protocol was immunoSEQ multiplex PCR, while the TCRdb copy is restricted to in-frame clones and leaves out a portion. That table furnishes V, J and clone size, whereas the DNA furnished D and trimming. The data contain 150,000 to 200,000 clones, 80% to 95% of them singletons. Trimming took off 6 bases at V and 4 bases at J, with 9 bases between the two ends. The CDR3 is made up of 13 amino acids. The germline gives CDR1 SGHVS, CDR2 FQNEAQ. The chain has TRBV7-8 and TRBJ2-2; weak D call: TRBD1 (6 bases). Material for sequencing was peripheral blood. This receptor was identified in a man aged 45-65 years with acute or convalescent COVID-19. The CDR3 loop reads CASRTGFTGELFF. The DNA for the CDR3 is TGTGCCAGCAGGACAGGTTTCACCGGGGAGCTGTTTTTT.